This T cell receptor (beta chain) emerged from a study of T cells after yellow fever vaccination. Synthesis of TCR cDNA relied on 5'RACE template switching, which attached a universal primer site and UMIs. Each CDR3 protein gets one entry after TCRdb re-called the 5' RACE reads with MiXCR. Among around 310,000 distinct CDR3 sequences listed, 3% to 4.5% were seen once. The CDR3 is 12 amino acids. V lost 5 bases and J lost 7; bases outside the gene matches: 5. Germline-derived CDR1 and CDR2 are MNHEY and SVGAGI. This clonotype was seen only a few times. Its specificity is not known. Whole-study findings and limits: High-abundance clonotypes from the bulk population could contaminate FACS-sorted repertoires.

The chain recombines TRBV6-5 with TRBJ2-7, with TRBD1 identical over 7 bases. This TCR derives from a man between 18 and 29 years old who received the YFV17D yellow fever vaccine. The source material was PBMCs, sampled on the day of the yellow fever booster vaccination. The CDR3 nucleotides are TGTGCCAGCAGTCGACCAGGGGGTGAGCAGTACGTC. Translation gives CASSRPGGEQYV.